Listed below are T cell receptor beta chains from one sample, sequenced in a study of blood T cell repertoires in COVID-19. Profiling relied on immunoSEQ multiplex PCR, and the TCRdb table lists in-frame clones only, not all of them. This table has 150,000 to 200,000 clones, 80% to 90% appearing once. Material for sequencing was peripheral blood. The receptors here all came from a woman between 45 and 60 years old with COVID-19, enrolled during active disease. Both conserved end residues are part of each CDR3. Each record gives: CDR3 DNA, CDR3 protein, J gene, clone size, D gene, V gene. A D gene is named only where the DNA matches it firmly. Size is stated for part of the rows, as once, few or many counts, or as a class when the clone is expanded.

TGTGCCAGCAGCCAGCGACAGGGAACTAATGAAAAACTGTTTTTT | CASSQRQGTNEKLFF | TRBJ1-4 | NA | TRBD1 | TRBV14
TGTGCCACCAGTGATGGGACACCTAATGAAAAACTGTTTTTT | CATSDGTPNEKLFF | TRBJ1-4 | NA | NA | TRBV24-1
TGTGCCAGCAGCCAAGATGTGGAGGAAGTTAGCACAGATACGCAGTATTTT | CASSQDVEEVSTDTQYF | TRBJ2-3 | few | NA | TRBV4-2
TGTGCCTGGAGTGTTGTGACAGGGCTAGGTAAGGGCTACACCTTC | CAWSVVTGLGKGYTF | TRBJ1-2 | few | TRBD1 | TRBV30
TGTGCCAGCAGGACCGGGACTAGCGACTACGAGCAGTACTTC | CASRTGTSDYEQYF | TRBJ2-7 | NA | TRBD2 | TRBV6-1
TGTGCCAGCAGTCCCACCGACAGGGACCCAGGCTACACCTTC | CASSPTDRDPGYTF | TRBJ1-2 | NA | TRBD1 | TRBV27
TGCGCCAGCAGCTTCGGGACAGTCTATGAAAAACTGTTTTTT | CASSFGTVYEKLFF | TRBJ1-4 | NA | TRBD1 | TRBV5-1
TGTGCCAGTAGTAGAGCATACGCAACTAATGAAAAACTGTTTTTT | CASSRAYATNEKLFF | TRBJ1-4 | NA | NA | TRBV19
TGTGCCAGCAGCTTAGAGTCGTGGTCAGATACGCAGTATTTT | CASSLESWSDTQYF | TRBJ2-3 | NA | NA | TRBV7-3
TGTGCCAGCAGCTCGGGACATTCGAATGAAAAACTGTTTTTT | CASSSGHSNEKLFF | TRBJ1-4 | NA | NA | TRBV5-8
TGTGCCAGCCCCTCGGGACAGCCCTACAATGAGCAGTTCTTC | CASPSGQPYNEQFF | TRBJ2-1 | NA | TRBD1 | TRBV7-9
TGCGCCAGCAGCATAAAACAGGACTCTGGAAACACCATATATTTT | CASSIKQDSGNTIYF | TRBJ1-3 | NA | NA | TRBV5-1
TGTGCCAGCTCACCACCGGCAGGTATCATGACCGAGCAGTACTTC | CASSPPAGIMTEQYF | TRBJ2-7 | NA | NA | TRBV18
TGTGCCAGCAGTTTAGGGACTAGCGGGGCAGATACGCAGTATTTT | CASSLGTSGADTQYF | TRBJ2-3 | once | TRBD2 | TRBV27
TGCGCCAGCAGCTTGGAATTAGGGGGTCAGCCCCAGCATTTT | CASSLELGGQPQHF | TRBJ1-5 | NA | NA | TRBV5-1
TGTGCCAGCACCTCCGGGTCTAGGTCCGGGGAGCTGTTTTTT | CASTSGSRSGELFF | TRBJ2-2 | few | NA | TRBV2
TGTGCCAGCAGTTACCGTCCCGGGACAGCTCAAGAGACCCAGTACTTC | CASSYRPGTAQETQYF | TRBJ2-5 | NA | TRBD1 | TRBV6-2/TRBV6-3
TGCGCCAGCAGCTTAGGCCAGGGATTCTACTACGAGCAGTACTTC | CASSLGQGFYYEQYF | TRBJ2-7 | NA | NA | TRBV5-1
TGTGCCAGCAGTTTATTATCCCCAGATACGCAGTATTTT | CASSLLSPDTQYF | TRBJ2-3 | NA | NA | TRBV28
TGCGCCAGCAGTAGAGCGGAGAACACTGAAGCTTTCTTT | CASSRAENTEAFF | TRBJ1-1 | NA | NA | TRBV10-2
TGTGCCATCAGTGGGGGACAGGAAAGCTCCTACGAGCAGTACTTC | CAISGGQESSYEQYF | TRBJ2-7 | NA | TRBD1 | TRBV10-3
TGTGCCAGCAGACACATACTTGGCGGGGGTTGGAATGAGCAGTTCTTC | CASRHILGGGWNEQFF | TRBJ2-1 | NA | TRBD2 | TRBV4-2
TGCGCCAGCAGCCCCGGCGGGGGTCCCGAGCAGTACTTC | CASSPGGGPEQYF | TRBJ2-7 | NA | TRBD2 | TRBV5-1
TGTGCCAGCAGCACGGGATCCCTCTATGGCTACACCTTC | CASSTGSLYGYTF | TRBJ1-2 | NA | NA | TRBV11-2
TGTGCCAGCAGCGCCTGGGACAGGGTTTACGAGCAGTACTTC | CASSAWDRVYEQYF | TRBJ2-7 | NA | TRBD1 | TRBV27
TGTGCCAGCAGTTACCCAAAACTCGGCGGACAAGAGACCCAGTACTTC | CASSYPKLGGQETQYF | TRBJ2-5 | NA | NA | TRBV6-6
TGTGCCAGCAGTCGGGACAGAAACACCGGGGAGCTGTTTTTT | CASSRDRNTGELFF | TRBJ2-2 | NA | TRBD1 | TRBV2
TGCAGCGCTACCTTCGGGGGGCCTGGGGCCAACGTCCTGACTTTC | CSATFGGPGANVLTF | TRBJ2-6 | few | NA | TRBV29-1
TGTGCCATCAGTGGGTACCCATCAGGGGCCTCCTACGAGCAGTACTTC | CAISGYPSGASYEQYF | TRBJ2-7 | NA | NA | TRBV10-3
TGTGCCAGTAGTCCGGACTCGAGGGAGACCCAGTACTTC | CASSPDSRETQYF | TRBJ2-5 | NA | NA | TRBV19
TGTGCCAGTAACTTACAGGGAGTCGGCACCGGGGAGCTGTTTTTT | CASNLQGVGTGELFF | TRBJ2-2 | NA | NA | TRBV19
TGTGCCAGCAGCGTAGGGAGCTCCTACAATGAGCAGTTCTTC | CASSVGSSYNEQFF | TRBJ2-1 | NA | NA | TRBV9
TGTGCCAGCAGCTTAGACGAGCAACTGTTTAGCACAGATACGCAGTATTTT | CASSLDEQLFSTDTQYF | TRBJ2-3 | NA | NA | TRBV7-2
TGCAGCGCCCCGGGGACTAGGGTTAATGAGCAGTTCTTC | CSAPGTRVNEQFF | TRBJ2-1 | NA | TRBD2 | TRBV29-1
TGCAGTGCTAGTCGTGCCCGGGGGACCCAGTACTTC | CSASRARGTQYF | TRBJ2-5 | NA | NA | TRBV20-1
TGTGCCAGCAGCTTATCCAGGGTAAACACCTACGAGCAGTACTTC | CASSLSRVNTYEQYF | TRBJ2-7 | NA | NA | TRBV5-5
TGTGCCAGCAGTAATACCAGGGGGCAGGACGTATTTTTCAATCAGCCCCAGCATTTT | CASSNTRGQDVFFNQPQHF | TRBJ1-5 | NA | TRBD1 | TRBV6-4
TGTGCCAGCAGCTCCAGCTCTGGGGCCAACGTCCTGACTTTC | CASSSSSGANVLTF | TRBJ2-6 | NA | NA | TRBV7-6
TGTGCCAGCAGCCAGATACTAGCGGGGGACACAGGGGAGCTGTTTTTT | CASSQILAGDTGELFF | TRBJ2-2 | NA | TRBD2 | TRBV3-1/TRBV3-2
TGTGCCAGCAGCGCAGGCCCCGATCTAGGCTACACCTTC | CASSAGPDLGYTF | TRBJ1-2 | NA | NA | TRBV7-8
TGTGCCAGCAGCTTCAAATATGGCTACACCTTC | CASSFKYGYTF | TRBJ1-2 | NA | NA | TRBV6-2/TRBV6-3
TGTGCCAGTAGTCCCCAGACTAGCGGCTCAAACAATCAGTACTTC | CASSPQTSGSNNQYF | TRBJ2-4 | NA | TRBD2 | TRBV19
TGTGCCAGCAGCCATGAATCACTAGCGGGGCTGGAGACCCAGTACTTC | CASSHESLAGLETQYF | TRBJ2-5 | NA | TRBD2 | TRBV9
TGTGCCAGCAGCTTAGGGACTAGCGGTTTCACAGATACGCAGTATTTT | CASSLGTSGFTDTQYF | TRBJ2-3 | NA | TRBD2 | TRBV11-3
TGTGCCAGCAGCTTGGGGCAGGCCCTATTGACCGAGCAGTACTTC | CASSLGQALLTEQYF | TRBJ2-7 | NA | NA | TRBV11-2
TGTGCCAGCAGTGGGGACAGTAACACCGGGGAGCTGTTTTTT | CASSGDSNTGELFF | TRBJ2-2 | NA | TRBD1 | TRBV2
TGTGCCAGCAGGAAGGGACAGACTAATGAAAAACTGTTTTTT | CASRKGQTNEKLFF | TRBJ1-4 | NA | TRBD1 | TRBV2
TGCGCCAGCAGCCAAAGGACAGGGAACGACGAGCAGTACTTC | CASSQRTGNDEQYF | TRBJ2-7 | NA | TRBD1 | TRBV4-1
TGTGCCAGCAGCCAATTGGGACAGGGGGCTGAAAAACTGTTTTTT | CASSQLGQGAEKLFF | TRBJ1-4 | NA | TRBD1 | TRBV14
TGTGCCAGCAGTTTAGACGGTGAGGCAGATACGCAGTATTTT | CASSLDGEADTQYF | TRBJ2-3 | NA | NA | TRBV6-4
TGTGCCTGGAAAATTGGACTGTGGGACAATGAGCAGTTCTTC | CAWKIGLWDNEQFF | TRBJ2-1 | NA | NA | TRBV30
TGTGCCAGTAGTATAGCAGGGTCTCGCGAGCAGTACTTC | CASSIAGSREQYF | TRBJ2-7 | NA | NA | TRBV19
TGCGCCAGCAGCCAAGTACTGGCGGCCGCATCTGAAAAACTGTTTTTT | CASSQVLAAASEKLFF | TRBJ1-4 | NA | NA | TRBV4-1
TGTGCCAGCAGCGGGGGGGCACAAGAGACCCAGTACTTC | CASSGGAQETQYF | TRBJ2-5 | NA | TRBD2 | TRBV12-3/TRBV12-4
TGTGCCAGCAGCTTAGGGGGCGGGGGCACAGATACGCAGTATTTT | CASSLGGGGTDTQYF | TRBJ2-3 | NA | NA | TRBV7-2
TGTGCCAGCAGTCGGGTAGCATGGGTCTCTGGGGCCAACGTCCTGACTTTC | CASSRVAWVSGANVLTF | TRBJ2-6 | once | NA | TRBV6-2/TRBV6-3
TGTGCCAGCAGCGCGACTAGCGTTTACGAGCAGTACTTC | CASSATSVYEQYF | TRBJ2-7 | NA | TRBD2 | TRBV3-1/TRBV3-2
TGTGCCAGCAGCCAAGCCCCAATCTACGAGCAGTACTTC | CASSQAPIYEQYF | TRBJ2-7 | NA | NA | TRBV4-2
TGTGCCAGCAGCTTCGGACAGGGACGGGGTCAAGAGACCCAGTACTTC | CASSFGQGRGQETQYF | TRBJ2-5 | NA | TRBD1 | TRBV7-2